Following are 19 T cell receptor beta chains from one sample sequenced in a study of blood T cell repertoires in COVID-19. Here immunoSEQ multiplex PCR was the method, and the copy in TCRdb shows in-frame clones only, minus some. The sample holds 310,000 or so clones, approximately 88% seen once. Sequences were obtained from PBMCs or T cells enriched from blood (not recorded which). The receptors here all came from a woman under 30 who had recovered from COVID-19.

V is TRBV7-9 and J is TRBJ2-1, with D tentatively TRBD2 (6 bases). Germline V gene sequence: CDR1 SEHNR, CDR2 FQNEAQ (reference sequence). V was trimmed by 5 bases and J by 9 bases, leaving 20 bases between them. This CDR3 is built from 15 residues. Here the CDR3 DNA reads TGTGCCAGCAGCCCCGTTTACGGGAGCGACAGTGAGCAGTTCTTC. Residues: CASSPVYGSDSEQFF.

A note on this clone: Compared with germline, one end of the junction differs, possibly owing to a read error. The rearrangement uses TRBV28 and TRBJ2-1, with D hard to call. The V gene's germline CDR1 is MDHEN and CDR2 SYDVKM. CDR3 length: 14 amino acids. In DNA, the CDR3 is TGTGCCAGCAGTTTACGCGCTTCCTTCAATGAGCAGTTCTTC. This sequence encodes CASSLRASFNEQFF.

V and J are TRBV6-6 and TRBJ1-5; D is undetermined. The germline V and J ends were trimmed by 3 bases and 7 bases, with 7 bases remaining between them. The CDR3 has 12 residues. Looked up from germline, CDR1 is MNHNY and CDR2 is SVGAGI (reference sequence). CDR3 in DNA: TGTGCCAGCAGTTATTCTAGGCAGCCCCAGCATTTT. Translated: CASSYSRQPQHF.

In its sample, this clone was seen a few times. The chain is built from TRBV5-8 and TRBJ1-4; TRBD1 matches 7 bases. The CDR3 runs 17 residues. Germline V gene lookup returns CDR1 SGHTS and CDR2 YDEGEE. V lost 1 base, J lost 7 bases, and 13 bases stayed unmatched. DNA for the CDR3: TGTGCCAGCAGCTTGAGTATTTGGGGACAGATGGGTGAAAAACTGTTTTTT. Protein: CASSLSIWGQMGEKLFF. Combining the CDR3 with reference TRBV5-8 and TRBJ1-4 gives the whole variable domain EAGVTQSPTHLIKTRGQQATLRCSPISGHTSVYWYQQALGLGLQFLLWYDEGEERNRGNFPPRFSGRQFPNYSSELNVNALELEDSALYLCASSLSIWGQMGEKLFFGSGTQLSVL.

This chain uses TRBV7-9 with TRBJ1-3; TRBD1 might be the D (6 bases). CDR3 length equals 14 residues. With 5 bases removed from V and 2 bases from J, the gap between germline ends came to 10 bases. CDR1 and CDR2 from the germline V gene are SEHNR and FQNEAQ (reference sequence). CDR3 coding DNA: TGTGCCAGCAGCCAGGACAGTCCTGGAAACACCATATATTTT. Translating gives CASSQDSPGNTIYF.

This clone was seen a single time. The chain's CDR3 is CASSQAGIQETQYF. The DNA for the CDR3 is TGTGCCAGCAGCCAAGCGGGGATTCAGGAGACCCAGTACTTC. The V and J genes are TRBV3-1 (or the pseudogene TRBV3-2) and TRBJ2-5; D possibly corresponds to TRBD2 (5 bases). The CDR3 length is 14 residues. Per the germline V gene, CDR1 is LGHDT and CDR2 is YNNKEL (reference sequence). Trimming left V 1 base short and J 5 bases short, with 11 bases between.

The V call is TRBV28, the J call TRBJ1-2; possible D gene TRBD1, 6 bases. The ends were cut back, 2 bases at V and 4 bases at J, with 17 bases in the middle. The CDR3 covers 16 residues. CDR1 MDHEN and CDR2 SYDVKM come from the germline V gene. The CDR3: CASSLEYMGARYGYTF. In nucleotides, the CDR3 is TGTGCCAGCAGTTTAGAATACATGGGGGCCCGCTATGGCTACACCTTC.

The chain couples TRBV19 to TRBJ1-5, with a possible D match to TRBD1 (6 bases). The V and J ends lost 2 bases and 7 bases respectively, with 15 bases between them. Germline values: CDR1 LNHDA, CDR2 SQIVND (reference sequence). This CDR3 is 15 amino acids long. DNA for the CDR3: TGTGCCAGTAGTATATCGGGCAGGGGAAGCCAGCCCCAGCATTTT. Its protein product is CASSISGRGSQPQHF.

The chain is built from TRBV15 and TRBJ2-6, with D possibly matching TRBD1 (6 bases). Looked up from germline, CDR1 is LNHNV and CDR2 is YYDKDF (reference sequence). The CDR3 consists of 18 residues. Trimming took off 5 bases at V and 2 bases at J, with 19 bases between the two ends. The CDR3, as DNA: TGTGCCACCAGCTCGTACGCACAGGGCCGAACTGGGGCCAACGTCCTGACTTTC. Its protein product is CATSSYAQGRTGANVLTF. Together with reference TRBV15 and TRBJ2-6, the CDR3 gives the full variable domain: DAMVIQNPRYQVTQFGKPVTLSCSQTLNHNVMYWYQQKSSQAPKLLFHYYDKDFNNEADTPDNFQSRRPNTSFCFLDIRSPGLGDTAMYLCATSSYAQGRTGANVLTFGAGSRLTVL.

This clone was observed once. The chain combines TRBV6-5 with TRBJ2-1; 10 nucleotides agree with TRBD2. From germline, CDR1 is MNHEY and CDR2 SVGAGI. V lost 4 bases, J lost 3 bases, and 6 bases stayed unmatched. The CDR3 loop spans 16 amino acids. CDR3 nucleotide sequence: TGTGCCAGCAGTTCTCCCGGGACTAGCGTCTACAATGAGCAGTTCTTC. Translated: CASSSPGTSVYNEQFF.

The rearrangement uses TRBV25-1 and TRBJ1-1; possible D gene TRBD1, 5 bases. The CDR3 runs to 15 residues. Trimming removed 3 bases at V and 3 bases at J, with 14 bases between. Germline CDR1 reads MGHDK; CDR2 reads SYGVNS. The CDR3 reads CASSDPRGGDTEAFF. CDR3 nucleotide sequence: TGTGCCAGCAGTGACCCCCGGGGCGGGGACACTGAAGCTTTCTTT.

The chain employs TRBV5-6 and TRBJ1-6; D gene unclear. Germline V lookup: CDR1 SGHDT, CDR2 YYEEEE. This CDR3 is built from 15 residues. With 2 bases removed from V and 7 bases from J, the gap between germline ends came to 13 bases. This chain's CDR3 is CASSLWGGFNSPLHF. DNA of the CDR3: TGTGCCAGCAGCTTATGGGGAGGGTTCAATTCACCCCTCCACTTT.

The chain joins TRBV3-1 (or the pseudogene TRBV3-2) to TRBJ1-5, with D perhaps matching TRBD1 (5 bases). V lost 1 base, J lost 0 bases, and 13 bases lay in between. Germline V CDR1 and CDR2: LGHDT, YNNKEL (reference sequence). This CDR3 comprises 17 residues. Written as DNA, the CDR3 is TGTGCCAGCAGCCAAGCGGGGGGAGATTATAGCAATCAGCCCCAGCATTTT. Encoded protein: CASSQAGGDYSNQPQHF.

Regarding this clone: The junction differs from germline at one of its ends, possibly a read error. This chain links TRBV5-1 with TRBJ1-2; 9 bases align to TRBD1. Germline V gene data show CDR1 as SGHRS and CDR2 as YFSETQ. The CDR3 is 14 residues long. In DNA form, the CDR3 reads TGCGCCAGTAGCTTAGGACAGGGGAATTATGGCTACACCTTC. It specifies CASSLGQGNYGYTF.

The chain recombines TRBV19 with TRBJ1-1; D remains unclear. The germline V gene encodes CDR1 LNHDA and CDR2 SQIVND (reference sequence). The CDR3 has 14 residues. V gave up 1 base and J gave up 0 bases, with 6 bases separating them. Here the CDR3 DNA reads TGTGCCAGTAGTATAGCCAGGATGAACACTGAAGCTTTCTTT. Its translation is CASSIARMNTEAFF.

This clone was seen just once. V and J are TRBV28 and TRBJ1-4; no clear D. Germline V gives CDR1 MDHEN, CDR2 SYDVKM. The CDR3 is made up of 12 amino acids. Trimming left V 3 bases short and J 8 bases short, with 7 bases between. CDR3 region: CASSFGGEKLFF. CDR3 in DNA: TGTGCCAGCAGTTTTGGAGGGGAAAAACTGTTTTTT.

This chain links TRBV18 with TRBJ2-2; 8 bases map to TRBD2. The CDR3 runs to 16 residues. Germline V gene data show CDR1 as KGHSH and CDR2 as LQKENI. Losses at the gene ends were 6 bases for V and 2 bases for J; bases not matched to a gene: 8. CDR3 nucleotide sequence: TGTGCCAGCTCCCTCGGACTAGCACCCAACACCGGGGAGCTGTTTTTT. Its protein is CASSLGLAPNTGELFF.

The rearrangement links TRBV11-3 to TRBJ2-1, with 7 bases that match TRBD1. V trimming: 5 bases; J trimming: 11 bases; junction bases outside the gene matches: 12. CDR1 SGHNT and CDR2 YENEEA come from the germline V gene. The CDR3 spans 14 residues. CDR3 amino acids: CASSRPIDRDKQFF. CDR3 coding DNA: TGTGCCAGCAGCCGACCTATCGACAGGGACAAGCAGTTCTTC.

The chain joins TRBV7-2 to TRBJ2-1, with 12 bases that match TRBD2. This CDR3 has 15 amino acids. J gave up 8 bases and V 6 bases, and 8 bases lay outside the gene matches. Germline CDR1 SGHTA, CDR2 FQGNSA. CDR3 bases: TGTGCCAGCAGTCAGACTAGCGGGAGTAAGTATGAGCAGTTCTTC. It codes for CASSQTSGSKYEQFF. Looking up the rest from reference TRBV7-2 and TRBJ2-1 gives the full variable domain: GAGVSQSPSNKVTEKGKDVELRCDPISGHTALYWYRQSLGQGLEFLIYFQGNSAPDKSGLPSDRFSAERTGGSVSTLTIQRTQQEDSAVYLCASSQTSGSKYEQFFGPGTRLTVL.